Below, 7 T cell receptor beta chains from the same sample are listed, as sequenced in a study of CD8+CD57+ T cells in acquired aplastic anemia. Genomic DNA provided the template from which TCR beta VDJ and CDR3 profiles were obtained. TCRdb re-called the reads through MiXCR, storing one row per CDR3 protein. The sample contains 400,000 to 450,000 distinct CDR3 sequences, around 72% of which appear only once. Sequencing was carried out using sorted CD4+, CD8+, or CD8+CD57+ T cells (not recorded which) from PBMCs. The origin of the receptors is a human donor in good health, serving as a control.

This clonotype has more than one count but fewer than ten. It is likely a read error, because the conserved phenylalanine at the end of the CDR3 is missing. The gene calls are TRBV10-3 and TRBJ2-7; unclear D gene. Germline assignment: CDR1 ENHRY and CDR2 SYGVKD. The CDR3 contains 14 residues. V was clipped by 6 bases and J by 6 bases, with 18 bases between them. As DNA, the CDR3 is TGTGCCATCAGGTACACGCTAGAGGATGGCGAGCAGTACCTC. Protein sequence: CAIRYTLEDGEQYL.

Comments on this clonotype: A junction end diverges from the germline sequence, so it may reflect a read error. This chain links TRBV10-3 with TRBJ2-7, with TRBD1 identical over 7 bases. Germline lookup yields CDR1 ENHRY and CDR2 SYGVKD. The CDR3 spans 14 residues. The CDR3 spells CAIGDSSCNSPHHF. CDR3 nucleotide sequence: TGTGCCATAGGGGACAGCTCCTGTAATTCACCCCACCACTTC.

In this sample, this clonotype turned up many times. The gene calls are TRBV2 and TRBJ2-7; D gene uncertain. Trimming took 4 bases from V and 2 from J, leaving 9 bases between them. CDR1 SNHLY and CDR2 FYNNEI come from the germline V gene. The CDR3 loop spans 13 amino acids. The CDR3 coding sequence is TGTGCCAGCAGTGGGTCCGGCACCTACGAGCAGTACTTC. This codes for CASSGSGTYEQYF.

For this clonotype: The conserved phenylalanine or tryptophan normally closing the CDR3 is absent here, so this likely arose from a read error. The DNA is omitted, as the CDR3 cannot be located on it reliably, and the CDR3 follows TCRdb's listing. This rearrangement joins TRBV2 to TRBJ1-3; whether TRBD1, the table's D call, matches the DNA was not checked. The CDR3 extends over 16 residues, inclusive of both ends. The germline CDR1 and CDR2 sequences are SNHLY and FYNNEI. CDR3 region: CASSLEPRGSGNTKYP.

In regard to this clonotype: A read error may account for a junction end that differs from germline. In DNA form, the CDR3 reads TGTGCCAGCAGCTTAGGGTCGGACAGTCGGCTCTTC. It codes for CASSLGSDSRLF. V usage is TRBV7-9 and J usage is TRBJ2-7; D possibly corresponds to TRBD1 (6 bases). There are 12 residues in the CDR3. Per the germline V gene, CDR1 is SEHNR and CDR2 is FQNEAQ (reference sequence).

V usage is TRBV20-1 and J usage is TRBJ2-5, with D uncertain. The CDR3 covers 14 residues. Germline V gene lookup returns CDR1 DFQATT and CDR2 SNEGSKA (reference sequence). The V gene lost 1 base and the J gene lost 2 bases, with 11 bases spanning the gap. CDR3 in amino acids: CSARGGRIQETQYF. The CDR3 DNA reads TGCAGTGCTAGAGGAGGACGGATACAAGAGACCCAGTACTTC.

The CDR3: CASSSSGGAGNEQFF. For the CDR3, the DNA is TGTGCCAGTAGTTCTAGCGGGGGGGCTGGCAATGAGCAGTTCTTC. The V and J genes are TRBV19 and TRBJ2-1, with 12 bases lining up with TRBD2. The germline V gene encodes CDR1 LNHDA and CDR2 SQIVND (reference sequence). There are 15 residues in the CDR3. Trimming cost V 5 bases and J 6 bases; bases outside gene matches: 5.